Listed below are T cell receptor beta chains from one sample, sequenced in a study of blood T cell repertoires in COVID-19. Using immunoSEQ multiplex PCR, the repertoire was profiled, and TCRdb retains in-frame clones only, with some absent. Of approximately 290,000 clones in the sample, approximately 85% were seen once. Sample: peripheral blood. The receptors come from a human donor with COVID-19, enrolled during active disease. The donor label of this sample is uncertain. Each CDR3 is given with its conserved first and last residue. A D gene is named only where the DNA matches it firmly. The size field is filled for only some rows; it gives once, few, many or a size class.

>TRBD1|TRBV7-9|TRBJ1-6|-
TGTGCCAGCAGCCCATGGACAGGGTTCTCACCCCTCCACTTT
CASSPWTGFSPLHF
>-|TRBV7-9|TRBJ1-5|-
TGTGCCAGCAGCTTACCAGGGGACCAGCCCCAGCATTTT
CASSLPGDQPQHF
>-|TRBV19|TRBJ1-3|-
TGTGCCAGTAGTATCGCCCAGGACTATTTTGCGAACTCTGGAAACACCATATATTTT
CASSIAQDYFANSGNTIYF
>TRBD2|TRBV7-2|TRBJ2-7|-
TGTGCCAGCAGCTTAGCCCCGGCTAGCGGATACGAGCAGTACTTC
CASSLAPASGYEQYF
>TRBD2|TRBV28|TRBJ2-1|-
TGTGCCAGCAGTTTAGAGCGGGGTAGCTCCTACAATGAGCAGTTCTTC
CASSLERGSSYNEQFF
>TRBD1|TRBV5-1|TRBJ2-5|-
TGCGCCAGCAGCTGGGACCACAGGGGATCGGAGACCCAGTACTTC
CASSWDHRGSETQYF
>TRBD1|TRBV10-2|TRBJ1-4|-
TGCGCCACTAGGACAGGGATAGTGACTAATGAAAAACTGTTTTTT
CATRTGIVTNEKLFF
>-|TRBV15|TRBJ1-4|few
TGTGCCACCAGCAATCCCAGGGAGGGGGATACTGAAAAACTGTTTTTT
CATSNPREGDTEKLFF
>-|TRBV27|TRBJ1-5|-
TGTGCCAGCCTTCCTCAGGGTCCCCAATCCTATAGCAATCAGCCCCAGCATTTT
CASLPQGPQSYSNQPQHF
>TRBD1|TRBV28|TRBJ2-6|-
TGTGCCAGCAGTTCTGGACAGGGGAACTCTGGGGCCAACGTCCTGACTTTC
CASSSGQGNSGANVLTF
>-|TRBV18|TRBJ2-7|-
TGTGCCAGCTCACCACCGCCAGGAGGGGCCTACGAGCAGTACTTC
CASSPPPGGAYEQYF
>-|TRBV30|TRBJ1-5|-
TGTGCCTGGAGTGTACCCCCCAGGGGCAATCAGCCCCAGCATTTT
CAWSVPPRGNQPQHF
>TRBD1|TRBV3-1/TRBV3-2|TRBJ2-7|-
TGTGCCAGCAGCCATTCCGTGGGACAGGGTATTCACGAGCAGTACTTC
CASSHSVGQGIHEQYF
>TRBD1|TRBV7-2|TRBJ2-2|-
TGTGCCAGCAGCTTAGCTATTAGGACAGGGGGCACCGGGGAGCTGTTTTTT
CASSLAIRTGGTGELFF
>-|TRBV30|TRBJ2-1|few
TGTGCCTGGAGCCAGACAGGCTACAATGAGCAGTTCTTC
CAWSQTGYNEQFF
>TRBD2|TRBV6-5|TRBJ2-1|few
TGTGCCAGCTCTCTAGCGGGAGTGGTTAATGAGCAGTTCTTC
CASSLAGVVNEQFF
>TRBD1|TRBV6-5|TRBJ2-7|-
TGTGCCAGCAGTAGGACAGGGGAAGAGCAGTACTTC
CASSRTGEEQYF
>-|TRBV18|TRBJ1-4|-
TGTGCCAGCTCACCACGGGCCGATTTAGAAAAACTGTTTTTT
CASSPRADLEKLFF
>-|TRBV9|TRBJ2-1|-
TGTGCCAGCAGCGTAGGGCTCCTAGACTCCTACAATGAGCAGTTCTTC
CASSVGLLDSYNEQFF
>-|TRBV28|TRBJ2-7|-
TGTGCCACCATTCAGGGGATCTCCTACGAGCAGTACTTC
CATIQGISYEQYF
>TRBD1|TRBV30|TRBJ1-4|-
TGTGCCTGGAGTGCGAGACAGGGGGCGTCGGGTGAAAAACTGTTTTTT
CAWSARQGASGEKLFF
>-|TRBV7-9|TRBJ1-2|once
TGTGCCAGCAGCCCACAGGGAGAAGGCTTGCGAGGCTACACCTTC
CASSPQGEGLRGYTF
>-|TRBV6-1|TRBJ2-7|many
TGTGCCAGCAGTGAAGGGGGCTCCAGTGAGCAGTACTTC
CASSEGGSSEQYF
>TRBD2|TRBV14|TRBJ2-7|-
TGTGCCAGCAGCCAAGGCGGGAGGGCCCTCTACGAGCAGTACTTC
CASSQGGRALYEQYF
>-|TRBV7-9|TRBJ1-6|-
TGTGCCAGCAGCCGTACCAACTACGATTCACCCCTCCACTTT
CASSRTNYDSPLHF